The 6 T cell receptor beta chains below all came from one sample that was sequenced in a study of spatial heterogeneity in lung cancer (dated by TCRdb to about 2019). Their recognized antigens are unknown. What the authors observed across the whole study: The tumor nonsynonymous mutation count correlated with the number of expanded intratumoral alpha and beta TCRs.

The library was built by means of 5' RACE. Sequencer: NextSeq 500. The public reads were reprocessed in TCRdb via fastp at Q25 and MiXCR, keeping in-frame beta chains. Under each unique CDR3 protein, matching rows form one entry showing the most common genes and DNA. In this sample the table shows about 14,000 distinct CDR3 sequences, about 4.8% of which occur a single time. 15% to 20% of the sample goes to the ten largest clones. What the time point label conveys for this sample: sample taken at primary tumor resection. The sample in question was lung tumor tissue, obtained at surgery. These receptors originate from a female donor with early-stage non-small cell lung cancer.

This clonotype has ten or more counts. As an off-target read in a library built for alpha chains, this beta chain has a frequency of little significance. The V and J genes are TRBV7-2 and TRBJ2-5, with 14 bases that match TRBD2. This CDR3 comprises 17 residues. Germline-derived CDR1 and CDR2 are SGHTA and FQGNSA. Germline trimming cut 5 bases from V and 2 bases from J; bases unmatched to any gene: 7. CDR3 nucleotide sequence: TGTGCCAGCAGCCCGCCGACTAGCGGGGGGGTGCAAGAGACCCAGTACTTC. Its translation is CASSPPTSGGVQETQYF.

As for this clonotype: In a library made to pick up alpha chains, this beta chain is a stray read with a size that means little. The rearrangement uses TRBV7-9 and TRBJ1-2; a weak D match, TRBD1 (6 bases). Trimming took 3 bases from V and 10 from J, leaving 15 bases between them. Germline CDR1 is SEHNR and CDR2 is FQNEAQ (reference sequence). The CDR3 extends over 13 amino acids. The CDR3 DNA reads as TGTGCCAGCAGCTTTGGGTTGAGGGGGGACTACACCTTC. Residues: CASSFGLRGDYTF.

In its sample, this clonotype was seen many times. The library was designed around alpha chains, so this beta chain is a stray read whose abundance carries little weight. V usage is TRBV3-1 and J usage is TRBJ1-2, with D uncertain. The V and J ends lost 1 base and 6 bases respectively, with 3 bases between them. CDR1 and CDR2 (germline): LGHDT, YNNKEL (reference sequence). This CDR3 is 11 amino acids long. The CDR3 spells CASSQANGYTF. CDR3 sequence (DNA): TGTGCCAGCAGCCAAGCGAATGGCTACACCTTC.

This clonotype has at least ten counts. A library made for alpha chains picked up this beta chain off target, so its size means little. The V and J genes are TRBV7-3 and TRBJ2-6; D gene ambiguous. The CDR3 runs 13 residues. V lost 7 bases and J 0 bases, leaving 4 bases between the germline ends. Germline lookup yields CDR1 SGHTA and CDR2 FQGTGA. Here the CDR3 DNA reads TGTGCCAGCATGAGCTCTGGGGCCAACGTCCTGACTTTC. It specifies CASMSSGANVLTF.

This clonotype was seen ten or more times. Being off target in a library aimed at alpha chains, this beta chain has a size of little meaning. CDR3 in DNA: TGTGCCAGCAGCCCCGGGGGGCGCTTGTACCCGCAGTATTTT. As protein: CASSPGGRLYPQYF. This chain links TRBV7-6 with TRBJ2-3; D possibly corresponds to TRBD2 (7 bases). V lost 5 bases to trimming and J lost 10 bases, with 19 bases between them. This CDR3 has 14 residues. Germline CDR1 reads SGHVS; CDR2 reads FNYEAQ.

In its sample, this clonotype was seen many times. This beta chain is a stray sequence in a library constructed for alpha chains; its clone size is not meaningful. V gene TRBV6-5 combines with J gene TRBJ1-1; 7 bases agree with TRBD1. Unmatched junction bases numbered 10, after V lost 6 bases and J lost 3 bases. Per the germline V gene, CDR1 is MNHEY and CDR2 is SVGAGI. The CDR3 extends over 15 amino acids. CDR3 coding DNA: TGTGCCAGCAGCCTAGGGGGACAGAGGCACACTGAAGCTTTCTTT. It translates to CASSLGGQRHTEAFF.